These 21 T cell receptor beta chains were sequenced from one sample in a study of T-cell reconstitution after alpha-beta-depleted transplantation in children. Preparation of the TCRbeta library was carried out with unique molecular identifiers. TCRdb processed the PCR reads anew with MiXCR; each CDR3 protein has one entry. The sample consists of approximately 270,000 distinct CDR3 sequences, roughly 9.5% of them appearing once. Material: PBMCs from the stem cell graft donor, obtained from the stem cell graft. The receptor source for this set is a human donor who donated a stem cell graft to a child with SCID.

This clonotype was seen only a few times. The rearrangement joins TRBV7-3 to TRBJ2-3, with D possibly being TRBD2 (8 bases). Germline CDR1 is SGHTA and CDR2 is FQGTGA. The CDR3 is 15 amino acids. Trimming removed 5 bases from V and 2 bases from J, with 14 bases in between. For the CDR3, the DNA is TGTGCCAGCAGCCCGGGAGGGGGCCCCACAGATACGCAGTATTTT. Its protein product is CASSPGGGPTDTQYF.

This clonotype appeared many times. This rearrangement joins TRBV5-1 to TRBJ2-1, with 7 positions matching TRBD2. The junction had 11 bases not matched to a gene; V was cut back by 0 bases and J by 2 bases. In germline, CDR1 is SGHRS, CDR2 YFSETQ. The CDR3 sequence is 18 residues long. The CDR3 nucleotides read TGCGCCAGCAGCTTGGTCCTGATGGGGGGGTATACCTACAATGAGCAGTTCTTC. Translated: CASSLVLMGGYTYNEQFF.

This chain uses TRBV7-9 with TRBJ1-1; 7 nucleotides line up with TRBD1. Per the germline V gene, CDR1 is SEHNR and CDR2 is FQNEAQ (reference sequence). V gave up 5 bases and J gave up 5 bases; unmatched junction bases: 11. The CDR3 sequence is 15 residues long. As DNA, the CDR3 is TGTGCCAGCAGCCACTACAGGGGAGATGAGACTGAAGCTTTCTTT. It yields the protein CASSHYRGDETEAFF.

The V and J genes are TRBV7-8 and TRBJ2-2; the match to TRBD2 covers 10 bases. After removal of 8 bases from V and 4 bases from J, the junction contained 13 bases not matched to a gene. This CDR3 contains 17 residues. Germline-derived CDR1 and CDR2 are SGHVS and FQNEAQ. CDR3 in amino acids: CASVGESLAGVTGELFF. CDR3 DNA: TGTGCCAGCGTCGGGGAGAGCCTAGCGGGGGTCACCGGGGAGCTGTTTTTT.

This clonotype was seen only a few times. This chain uses TRBV6-2 or TRBV6-3 with TRBJ2-7, with 8 bases identical to TRBD1. The trim removed 8 bases at V and 0 bases at J, leaving 3 bases unmatched. The CDR3 has 13 residues. Germline CDR1 reads MNHEY; CDR2 reads SVGEGT. This CDR3 is CASWTGISYEQYF. The CDR3 region has the DNA TGTGCCAGCTGGACAGGGATCTCCTACGAGCAGTACTTC.

V gene TRBV5-1 combines with J gene TRBJ2-1, with D unresolved. V shed 0 bases and J shed 0 bases, with 7 bases lying between them. The CDR3 has 15 amino acids. Germline CDR1 is SGHRS and CDR2 is YFSETQ. This CDR3 is CASSLEQSSYNEQFF. The CDR3 DNA is TGCGCCAGCAGCTTGGAGCAGAGCTCCTACAATGAGCAGTTCTTC.

The sample holds many counts of this clonotype. The V and J genes are TRBV20-1 and TRBJ1-4; D is undetermined. V gave up 4 bases and J gave up 8 bases, with 11 bases separating them. Germline assignment: CDR1 DFQATT and CDR2 SNEGSKA (reference sequence). The CDR3 consists of 12 residues. The CDR3 DNA is TGCAGTGCTAAGGACGGCCCCGAAAAACTGTTTTTT. Protein product: CSAKDGPEKLFF.

In its sample, this clonotype was seen a few times. The chain combines TRBV7-3 with TRBJ2-2, with D unresolved. The germline V and J ends were trimmed by 7 bases and 7 bases, with 13 bases remaining between them. Looked up from germline, CDR1 is SGHTA and CDR2 is FQGTGA. The CDR3 has 13 residues. CDR3 region: CASTPEPNGELFF. For the CDR3, the DNA is TGTGCCAGCACCCCTGAGCCGAACGGGGAGCTGTTTTTT.

A few counts support this clonotype. The CDR3 DNA sequence: TGCAGCGTAACCCTCCAAGGGCCCGACTACCAAGAGACCCAGTACTTC. Amino acid sequence: CSVTLQGPDYQETQYF. The rearrangement joins TRBV29-1 to TRBJ2-5; D is uncertain. CDR1 is SQVTM and CDR2 is ANQGSEA in the germline V gene. The CDR3 spans 16 residues. The V end lost 6 bases, the J end lost 0 bases, and 20 bases lay between the germline ends.

This clonotype was seen ten or more times. J is TRBJ2-2 and V is TRBV4-1; 7 bases agree with TRBD2. Germline loops: CDR1 MGHRA, CDR2 YSYEKL. CDR3 length equals 13 residues. V lost 8 bases and J lost 5; bases outside the gene matches: 5. The CDR3 DNA reads TGCGCCAGCCAAGCGGGGAGAACCGGGGAGCTGTTTTTT. It translates to CASQAGRTGELFF.

The chain links TRBV7-2 to TRBJ2-2; no clear D. V shed 0 bases and J shed 0 bases, with 11 bases lying between them. Germline V gene data show CDR1 as SGHTA and CDR2 as FQGNSA. The CDR3 covers 17 residues. The CDR3 is CASSLALVATNTGELFF. DNA for the CDR3: TGTGCCAGCAGCTTAGCACTCGTAGCAACGAACACCGGGGAGCTGTTTTTT.

This clonotype showed up just a few times. The chain joins TRBV5-6 to TRBJ1-5; possible D gene TRBD1, 6 bases. V lost 7 bases and J 0 bases, leaving 14 bases between the germline ends. The length of the CDR3 is 15 residues. Looked up from germline, CDR1 is SGHDT and CDR2 is YYEEEE. The CDR3 DNA is TGTGCCAGCGCCCGTCAGGGGACTAGCAATCAGCCCCAGCATTTT. It codes for CASARQGTSNQPQHF.

This clonotype has a handful of counts. V usage is TRBV11-2 and J usage is TRBJ2-2, with 9 nucleotides matching TRBD1. There are 15 residues in the CDR3. CDR1 is SGHAT and CDR2 is FQNNGV in the germline V gene. V trimming: 4 bases; J trimming: 6 bases; junction bases outside the gene matches: 6. CDR3 nucleotides: TGTGCCAGCAGCTCCACAGGGGGCAGAGCCGGGGAGCTGTTTTTT. The encoded protein is CASSSTGGRAGELFF.

This clonotype has more than one count but fewer than ten. V is TRBV6-5 and J is TRBJ1-2; D call uncertain. Germline V lookup: CDR1 MNHEY, CDR2 SVGAGI. The CDR3 is 14 amino acids. Trimming cost V 2 bases and J 7 bases, with 14 bases left between them. Here the CDR3 reads CASSYNPGNGGYTF. CDR3 DNA: TGTGCCAGCAGTTACAACCCGGGCAACGGTGGCTACACCTTC.

This clonotype has a handful of counts. The chain links TRBV24-1 to TRBJ2-4; the match to TRBD1 covers 7 bases. Germline values: CDR1 KGHDR, CDR2 SFDVKD. The ends lost 0 bases at V and 4 bases at J; junction bases unmatched: 8. The CDR3 extends over 17 amino acids. CDR3 in DNA: TGTGCCACCAGTGATTTGCCGACGGGGACAGAGAAAAACATTCAGTACTTC. Amino acids: CATSDLPTGTEKNIQYF.

Only a few counts were recorded for this clonotype. The chain carries TRBV18 and TRBJ2-7, with D possibly TRBD2 on 6 matching bases. CDR3 length equals 14 residues. CDR1 and CDR2 from the germline V gene are KGHSH and LQKENI. V lost 0 bases, J lost 9 bases, and 15 bases lay in between. The CDR3 DNA reads TGTGCCAGCTCACCACCGAACTCGGGAGAAACGCAGTACTTC. Its translation is CASSPPNSGETQYF.

This clonotype has just a few counts. The gene calls are TRBV7-9 and TRBJ2-7; D uncertain. V shed 1 base and J shed 3 bases, with 10 bases lying between them. Germline V gene lookup returns CDR1 SEHNR and CDR2 FQNEAQ (reference sequence). The CDR3 length is 14 residues. CDR3 protein: CASSLVSISYEQYF. In DNA, the CDR3 is TGTGCCAGCAGCTTAGTTTCCATCAGCTACGAGCAGTACTTC.

The sample holds many counts of this clonotype. The rearrangement links TRBV20-1 to TRBJ2-5; 7 bases map to TRBD2. From germline, CDR1 is DFQATT and CDR2 SNEGSKA (reference sequence). The CDR3 runs to 15 residues. V lost 0 bases and J lost 5; bases outside the gene matches: 9. CDR3: CSARDPTSVSETQYF. CDR3 DNA: TGCAGTGCTAGAGACCCTACTAGCGTGTCTGAGACCCAGTACTTC.

This clonotype occurred a few times. The chain links TRBV10-3 to TRBJ2-1; the D gene is possibly TRBD2 (6 bases). Deletions cut 0 bases from V and 7 bases from J, with 13 bases between. The V gene's germline CDR1 is ENHRY and CDR2 SYGVKD. CDR3 length: 15 amino acids. CDR3 in amino acids: CAISESGGGRNEQFF. The CDR3 nucleotides are TGTGCCATCAGTGAGTCGGGGGGAGGAAGAAATGAGCAGTTCTTC.

The V call is TRBV10-3, the J call TRBJ2-1; 9 bases are shared with TRBD2. Germline V lookup: CDR1 ENHRY, CDR2 SYGVKD. Losses at the gene ends were 5 bases for V and 6 bases for J; bases not matched to a gene: 11. The CDR3 has 16 residues. The CDR3, as DNA: TGTGCCATCAGTCGGTTTGGCGGGGGGGATTTCAATGAGCAGTTCTTC. This gives the protein CAISRFGGGDFNEQFF.

Only a few counts were recorded for this clonotype. The chain is built from TRBV12-3 or TRBV12-4 and TRBJ2-7; the D is unclear. Trimming took 7 bases from V and 7 from J, leaving 11 bases between them. The CDR3 spans 11 residues. Here the CDR3 reads CASTLSGEQYF. The CDR3, as DNA: TGTGCCAGCACCTTATCTGGGGAGCAGTACTTC.